The 10 T cell receptor beta chains presented below share a single source sample, sequenced in a study of beta chain features in type 1 diabetes. The authors reverse transcribed all of the isolated RNA, so sequencing captured expressed TCRB transcripts. Some clones are missing from TCRdb's copy, which holds only in-frame ones; the method was immunoSEQ multiplex PCR. The sample shows about 320,000 clones, 14% of them seen only once. Sequencing was done on a sample of central memory CD4+ T cells from blood. These receptors originate from a man in his thirties or forties in good health.

In this sample, this clone turned up a few times. V and J are TRBV7-2 and TRBJ2-5; perhaps TRBD2 as D (5 bases). Germline V gene data show CDR1 as SGHTA and CDR2 as FQGNSA. Trimming stripped 1 base from V and 6 bases from J, with 12 bases between. There are 14 residues in the CDR3. CDR3 sequence (DNA): TGTGCCAGCAGCTTAGGACTTAGCGATAAGACCCAGTACTTC. Its protein product is CASSLGLSDKTQYF. The full variable domain, with the rest looked up from reference TRBV7-2 and TRBJ2-5, is GAGVSQSPSNKVTEKGKDVELRCDPISGHTALYWYRQSLGQGLEFLIYFQGNSAPDKSGLPSDRFSAERTGGSVSTLTIQRTQQEDSAVYLCASSLGLSDKTQYFGPGTRLLVL.

This clone appeared a few times. This chain uses TRBV10-3 with TRBJ2-7; tentatively, D is TRBD1 (6 bases). V shed 6 bases and J shed 0 bases, with 12 bases lying between them. The germline V gene has CDR1 ENHRY and CDR2 SYGVKD. This CDR3 has 14 amino acids. CDR3 coding DNA: TGTGCCATCAGGGGGACAAAAAGCTCCTACGAGCAGTACTTC. Its protein is CAIRGTKSSYEQYF.

This clone was detected ten times or more. V usage is TRBV7-2 and J usage is TRBJ2-3, with D maybe TRBD2 (6 bases). The V and J ends lost 4 bases and 5 bases respectively, with 10 bases between them. The CDR3 length is 13 residues. CDR1 and CDR2 from the germline V gene are SGHTA and FQGNSA. The CDR3 sequence is CASSWIGGDTQYF. CDR3 in DNA: TGTGCCAGCAGCTGGATCGGGGGAGATACGCAGTATTTT.

This clone showed up just a few times. The identical CDR3 is also encoded by other nucleotide sequences in the sample. The V gene is TRBV6-5, the J gene TRBJ2-1; 9 bases agree with TRBD1. The junction had 6 bases not matched to a gene; V was cut back by 6 bases and J by 3 bases. CDR3 length equals 15 residues. Germline CDR1 is MNHEY and CDR2 is SVGAGI. The DNA of the CDR3 is TGTGCCAGCAGCCCACCGGGACAGGGCTACAATGAGCAGTTCTTC. Translated: CASSPPGQGYNEQFF.

This sequence joins TRBV4-3 and TRBJ2-2, with a possible D match to TRBD1 (5 bases). CDR1 is LGHNA and CDR2 is YSLEER in the germline V gene. Trimming cost V 0 bases and J 0 bases, with 11 bases left between them. The CDR3 is 17 amino acids. The CDR3 region is CASSQDVRETNTGELFF. The CDR3 DNA sequence: TGCGCCAGCAGCCAAGACGTCAGGGAAACGAACACCGGGGAGCTGTTTTTT.

The chain has TRBV5-6 and TRBJ1-3, with D unclear. There are 18 residues in the CDR3. The germline V and J ends were trimmed by 0 bases and 1 base, with 17 bases remaining between them. Germline V CDR1 and CDR2: SGHDT, YYEEEE. The CDR3 region has the DNA TGTGCCAGCAGCTTGGGCCCACGACAAGGCGGATCTGGAAACACCATATATTTT. Amino acid sequence: CASSLGPRQGGSGNTIYF.

J is TRBJ1-5 and V is TRBV4-3; TRBD1 might be the D (5 bases). The CDR3 length is 14 residues. Trimming took 0 bases from V and 6 from J, leaving 9 bases between them. Germline values: CDR1 LGHNA, CDR2 YSLEER. CDR3 in DNA: TGCGCCAGCAGCCAAGATGCGGGGCCTCAGCCCCAGCATTTT. Its protein is CASSQDAGPQPQHF.

This clone was counted once. J is TRBJ1-5 and V is TRBV4-3; 9 positions agree with TRBD1. The germline V gene encodes CDR1 LGHNA and CDR2 YSLEER. With 8 bases clipped from V and 0 bases from J, the junction kept 2 bases outside the gene matches. The CDR3 sequence is 14 residues long. This CDR3 reads CASGDRVSNQPQHF. CDR3 DNA sequence: TGCGCCAGCGGGGACAGGGTTAGCAATCAGCCCCAGCATTTT.

V is TRBV6-5 and J is TRBJ1-1; D remains unclear. The CDR3 sequence is 12 residues long. Germline CDR1 is MNHEY and CDR2 is SVGAGI. V dropped 5 bases and J dropped 7 bases, with 11 bases sitting between them. CDR3 sequence reads: CASSEVIDEAFF. The CDR3 DNA follows: TGTGCCAGCAGTGAGGTCATTGATGAAGCTTTCTTT.

This clone was seen many times. The chain is built from TRBV9 and TRBJ2-1; no reliable D call. This CDR3 comprises 15 residues. The germline gives CDR1 SGDLS, CDR2 YYNGEE. The V and J ends lost 3 bases and 0 bases respectively, with 10 bases between them. The CDR3 protein is CASSEAPSSYNEQFF. The CDR3 DNA reads TGTGCCAGCAGCGAAGCTCCGAGCTCCTACAATGAGCAGTTCTTC.